The 12 T cell receptor beta chains given below trace back to one sample, sequenced in a study of T cell changes during pregnancy in multiple sclerosis. The table came from immunoSEQ multiplex PCR; TCRdb's copy has only in-frame clones and leaves some out. The sample includes about 31,000 clones, 70% to 90% seen only once; the top ten take about 5.8%. Here the sequenced sample was CD8+ T cells from peripheral blood mononuclear cells, taken in the second trimester of pregnancy. The source is a female donor with multiple sclerosis, enrolled in a pregnancy study.

The rearrangement links TRBV27 to TRBJ2-7; D not certain. Trimming left V 6 bases short and J 2 bases short, with 11 bases between. The CDR3 length is 13 residues. Looked up from germline, CDR1 is MNHEY and CDR2 is SMNVEV (reference sequence). The CDR3 region is CASSLQVTYEQYF. CDR3 in DNA: TGTGCCAGCAGCCTCCAGGTTACCTACGAGCAGTACTTC.

CDR3 sequence (DNA): TGCGCCAGCAGCTTTGGACCGGGGGGCACAGATACGCAGTATTTT. It specifies CASSFGPGGTDTQYF. The gene calls are TRBV5-1 and TRBJ2-3; possible D gene TRBD2, 6 bases. This CDR3 comprises 15 residues. Trimming took off 2 bases at V and 1 base at J, with 11 bases between the two ends. Germline V CDR1 and CDR2: SGHRS, YFSETQ.

The genes are TRBV7-9 and TRBJ1-1, with D possibly matching TRBD1 (5 bases). The CDR3 spans 15 residues. V was trimmed by 4 bases and J by 4 bases, leaving 16 bases between them. Germline-derived CDR1 and CDR2 are SEHNR and FQNEAQ (reference sequence). CDR3 DNA: TGTGCCAGCAGCTCCCAGGGCCAGGGCTTCACTGAAGCTTTCTTT. Amino acid sequence: CASSSQGQGFTEAFF.

The rearrangement joins TRBV4-3 to TRBJ2-1; a possible D gene is TRBD2 (6 bases). Germline assignment: CDR1 LGHNA and CDR2 YSLEER. The V end was cut by 0 bases, the J end by 3 bases, with 12 bases between. This CDR3 region has 16 residues. CDR3 in amino acids: CASSQERELGYNEQFF. CDR3 sequence (DNA): TGCGCCAGCAGCCAAGAGCGGGAATTAGGCTACAATGAGCAGTTCTTC.

This sequence joins TRBV11-1 and TRBJ1-1; D remains unclear. CDR1 and CDR2 from the germline V gene are SGHAT and FQDESV (reference sequence). Between the trimmed V and J ends, which lost 3 bases and 4 bases, there was a span of 15 bases. The CDR3 extends over 15 amino acids. CDR3 sequence (DNA): TGTGCCAGCAGCTTGGGCAGCCTGTTGGGCACTGAAGCTTTCTTT. It codes for CASSLGSLLGTEAFF.

The chain uses TRBV27 and TRBJ1-1; 8 bases are a match to TRBD1. CDR1 is MNHEY and CDR2 is SMNVEV in the germline V gene (reference sequence). V was pared by 3 bases and J by 0 bases, with 9 bases of the junction left unmatched. This CDR3 has 17 residues. The chain's CDR3 is CASSFQGARFVNTEAFF. CDR3 bases: TGTGCCAGCAGTTTTCAGGGGGCGAGGTTCGTGAACACTGAAGCTTTCTTT.

CDR3 bases: TGTGCCAGCAGCTTGGCCACACGGGAGAATCAGCCCCAGCATTTT. Translating it yields CASSLATRENQPQHF. The chain recombines TRBV5-6 with TRBJ1-5; no clear D. Germline V gives CDR1 SGHDT, CDR2 YYEEEE. The V end was cut by 0 bases, the J end by 4 bases, with 11 bases between. This CDR3 contains 15 residues.

The chain joins TRBV15 to TRBJ2-3; possibly TRBD2 for D (6 bases). This CDR3 contains 15 residues. Between the trimmed V and J ends, which lost 5 bases and 5 bases, there was a span of 17 bases. The germline V gene encodes CDR1 LNHNV and CDR2 YYDKDF (reference sequence). CDR3 in amino acids: CATSDRGAGEDTQYF. CDR3 DNA sequence: TGTGCCACCAGCGATCGCGGGGCCGGGGAAGATACGCAGTATTTT.

This chain connects TRBV13 to TRBJ2-7; TRBD2 aligns across 7 bases. Germline assignment: CDR1 PRHDT and CDR2 FYEKMQ (reference sequence). The ends lost 5 bases at V and 8 bases at J; junction bases unmatched: 18. The length of the CDR3 is 16 residues. This CDR3 reads CASSLEIPSRREKQYF. Here the CDR3 DNA reads TGTGCCAGCAGCCTTGAGATACCGAGTCGGCGGGAGAAGCAGTACTTC.

This chain links TRBV7-2 with TRBJ2-7; D might be TRBD1 (6 bases). Germline CDR1 reads SGHTA; CDR2 reads FQGNSA. CDR3 length equals 13 residues. V was trimmed by 5 bases and J by 0 bases, leaving 8 bases between them. CDR3 residues: CASSTGLSYEQYF. The CDR3 DNA sequence: TGTGCCAGCAGCACAGGGCTCTCCTACGAGCAGTACTTC.

This clone was recorded a few times. V and J are TRBV5-4 and TRBJ1-1, with 7 bases that match TRBD1. Germline values: CDR1 SGHNT, CDR2 YYREEE (reference sequence). The CDR3 covers 14 residues. V lost 4 bases, J lost 9 bases, and 12 bases stayed unmatched. CDR3 protein: CASSHAGTDVKAFF. CDR3 nucleotides: TGTGCCAGCAGCCACGCCGGGACAGACGTTAAAGCTTTCTTT.

The V gene is TRBV7-3, the J gene TRBJ1-2; 10 bases match TRBD1. The CDR3 sequence is 13 residues long. V shed 4 bases and J 8 bases; nucleotides not matched to a gene: 4. CDR1 is SGHTA, CDR2 FQGTGA, per germline. The CDR3 sequence is CASSSGQGNGYTF. DNA of the CDR3: TGTGCCAGCAGCTCGGGACAGGGGAACGGCTACACCTTC. The variable domain in full, with the rest retrieved from reference TRBV7-3 and TRBJ1-2, is GAGVSQTPSNKVTEKGKYVELRCDPISGHTALYWYRQSLGQGPEFLIYFQGTGAADDSGLPNDRFFAVRPEGSVSTLKIQRTERGDSAVYLCASSSGQGNGYTFGSGTRLTVV.